The rows below give T cell receptor beta chains drawn from one sample of a study of T cell responses to AZD1222 COVID-19 vaccine. Sequencing was performed with immunoSEQ multiplex PCR; in TCRdb, only in-frame clones are kept and a portion is missing. Of 150,000 to 160,000 clones in the sample, 70% to 90% were seen once. The material sequenced was peripheral blood, taken on day 0 of MenACWY control vaccination. Receptors were obtained from an adult in good health. Each CDR3 is given with its conserved first and last residue. The D gene is left open where the match is weak. Clone size appears in some rows only: once, few, many, or a class for an expanded clone.

TRBJ2-2,TRBD1,NA,TRBV7-9,TGTGCCAGCAGCTTAGTAGGGGGCCCCGGGGAGCTGTTTTTT,CASSLVGGPGELFF
TRBJ2-5,NA,NA,TRBV7-2,TGTGCCAGCAGCTTAGCGCAGGGTCAAGAGACCCAGTACTTC,CASSLAQGQETQYF
TRBJ2-3,TRBD2,NA,TRBV28,TGTGCCAGCAGCCCCCGGGATCCGCGGGAGCCCCGGTTCGGTGGCACAGATACGCAGTATTTT,CASSPRDPREPRFGGTDTQYF
TRBJ2-3,NA,few,TRBV7-7,TGTGCTAGCAGCTTAGTTGGCTCGGATACGCAGTATTTT,CASSLVGSDTQYF
TRBJ1-2,NA,NA,TRBV4-3,TGCGCCAGCAGCCGCAATCAGGTGGAGGGACATGGCTACACCTTC,CASSRNQVEGHGYTF
TRBJ2-1,TRBD1,NA,TRBV2,TGTGCCAGTAGTGGAGAAAGACAGGGGGCCTACAATGAGCAGTTCTTC,CASSGERQGAYNEQFF
TRBJ2-7,NA,NA,TRBV6-6,TGTGCCAGCAGTTACGGCCGAGACGGCTACGAGCAGTACTTC,CASSYGRDGYEQYF
TRBJ1-5,NA,few,TRBV19,TGTGCCAGTAGTTTTGGGGGGGCGGGTCAGCCCCAGCATTTT,CASSFGGAGQPQHF
TRBJ1-4,NA,NA,TRBV7-8,TGTGCCAGCAGCTCCCGGCCCCCAGGGAATGAAAAACTGTTTTTT,CASSSRPPGNEKLFF
TRBJ1-2,NA,NA,TRBV6-6,TGTGCCAGCAGTCCAGCCCAGGCGGGCTACACCTTC,CASSPAQAGYTF
TRBJ2-2,TRBD1,NA,TRBV6-4,TGTGCCAGCAGAGAACGGACAGGCGGAGCCGGGGAGCTGTTTTTT,CASRERTGGAGELFF